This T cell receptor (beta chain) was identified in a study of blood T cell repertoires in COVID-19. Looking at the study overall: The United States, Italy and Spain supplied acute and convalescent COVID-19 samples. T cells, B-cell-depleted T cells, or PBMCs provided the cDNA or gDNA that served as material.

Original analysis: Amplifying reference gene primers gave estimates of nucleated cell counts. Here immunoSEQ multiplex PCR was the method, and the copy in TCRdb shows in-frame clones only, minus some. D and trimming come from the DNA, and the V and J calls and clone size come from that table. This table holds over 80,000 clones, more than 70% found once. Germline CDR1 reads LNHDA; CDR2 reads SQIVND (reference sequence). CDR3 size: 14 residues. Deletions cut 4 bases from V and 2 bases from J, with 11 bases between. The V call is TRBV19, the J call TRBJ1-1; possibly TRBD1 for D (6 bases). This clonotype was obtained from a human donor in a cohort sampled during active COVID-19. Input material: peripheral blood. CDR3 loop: CASSTGQTNTEAFF. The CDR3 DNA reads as TGTGCCAGTAGTACGGGACAAACAAACACTGAAGCTTTCTTT.